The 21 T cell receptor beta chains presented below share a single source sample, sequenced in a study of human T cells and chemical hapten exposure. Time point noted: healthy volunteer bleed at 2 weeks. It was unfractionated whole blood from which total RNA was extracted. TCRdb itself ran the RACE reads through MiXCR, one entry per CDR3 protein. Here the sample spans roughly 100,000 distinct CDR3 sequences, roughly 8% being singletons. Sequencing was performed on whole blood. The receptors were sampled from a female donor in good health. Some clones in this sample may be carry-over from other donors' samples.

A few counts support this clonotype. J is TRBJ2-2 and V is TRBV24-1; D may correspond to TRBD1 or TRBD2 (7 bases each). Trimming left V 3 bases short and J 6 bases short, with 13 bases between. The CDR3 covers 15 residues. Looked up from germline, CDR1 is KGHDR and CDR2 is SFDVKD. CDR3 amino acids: CATSDPTGRAGELFF. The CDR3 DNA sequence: TGTGCCACCAGTGATCCGACAGGGAGGGCCGGGGAGCTGTTTTTT.

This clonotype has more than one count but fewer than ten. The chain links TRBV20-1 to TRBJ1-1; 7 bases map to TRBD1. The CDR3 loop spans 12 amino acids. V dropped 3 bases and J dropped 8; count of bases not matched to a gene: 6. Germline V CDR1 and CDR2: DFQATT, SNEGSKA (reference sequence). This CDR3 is CSARRQGTEAFF. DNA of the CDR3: TGCAGTGCTAGGAGACAGGGTACGGAAGCTTTCTTT.

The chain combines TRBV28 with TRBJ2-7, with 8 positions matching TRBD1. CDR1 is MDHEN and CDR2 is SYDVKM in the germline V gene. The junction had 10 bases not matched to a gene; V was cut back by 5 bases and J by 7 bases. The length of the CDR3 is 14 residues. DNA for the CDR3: TGTGCCAGCAGTCCCGGGACAGGTGTAGTAGAGCAGTACTTC. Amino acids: CASSPGTGVVEQYF.

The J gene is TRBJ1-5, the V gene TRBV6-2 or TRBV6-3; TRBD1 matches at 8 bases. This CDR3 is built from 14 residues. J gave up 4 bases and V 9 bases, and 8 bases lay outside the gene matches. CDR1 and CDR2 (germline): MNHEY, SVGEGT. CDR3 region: CASRTGTGNQPQHF. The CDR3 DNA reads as TGTGCCAGTAGAACCGGGACAGGTAATCAGCCCCAGCATTTT.

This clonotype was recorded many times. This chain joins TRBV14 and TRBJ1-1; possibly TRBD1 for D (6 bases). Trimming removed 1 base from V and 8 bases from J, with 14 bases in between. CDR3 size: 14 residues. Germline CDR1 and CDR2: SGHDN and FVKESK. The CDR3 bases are TGTGCCAGCAGCCAAGGACTACAGGGTTTCGAAGCTTTCTTT. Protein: CASSQGLQGFEAFF.

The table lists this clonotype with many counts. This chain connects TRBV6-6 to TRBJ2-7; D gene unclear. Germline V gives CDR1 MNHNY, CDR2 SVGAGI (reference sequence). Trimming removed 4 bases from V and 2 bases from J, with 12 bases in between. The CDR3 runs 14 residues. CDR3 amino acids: CASSSVLKAYEQYF. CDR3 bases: TGTGCCAGCAGTTCGGTTCTGAAAGCCTACGAGCAGTACTTC.

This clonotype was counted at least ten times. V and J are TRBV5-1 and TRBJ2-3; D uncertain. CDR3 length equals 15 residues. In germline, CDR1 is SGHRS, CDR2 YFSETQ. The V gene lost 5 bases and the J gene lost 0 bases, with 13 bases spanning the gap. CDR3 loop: CASRMVPTSTDTQYF. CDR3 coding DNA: TGCGCCAGCAGAATGGTTCCGACTAGCACAGATACGCAGTATTTT.

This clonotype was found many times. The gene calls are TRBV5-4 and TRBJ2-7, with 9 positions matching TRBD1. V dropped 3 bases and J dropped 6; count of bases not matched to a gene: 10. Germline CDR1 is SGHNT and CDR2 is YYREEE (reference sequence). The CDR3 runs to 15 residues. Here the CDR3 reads CASSSRRQGEREQYF. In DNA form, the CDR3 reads TGTGCCAGCAGCTCCCGGAGACAGGGGGAGCGCGAGCAGTACTTC.

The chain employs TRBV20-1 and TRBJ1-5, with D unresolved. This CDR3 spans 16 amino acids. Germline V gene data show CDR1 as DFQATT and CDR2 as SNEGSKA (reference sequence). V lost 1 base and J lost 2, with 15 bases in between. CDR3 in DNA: TGCAGTGCTAGAGCGAGAGGTAGAAGGGGCAATCAGCCCCAGCATTTT. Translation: CSARARGRRGNQPQHF.

The DNA for the CDR3 is TGTGCCAGCAGCTTTACCGGCAATTCACCCCTCCACTTT. Its translation: CASSFTGNSPLHF. This chain connects TRBV5-6 to TRBJ1-6; D is unclear. Germline V gene lookup returns CDR1 SGHDT and CDR2 YYEEEE. The CDR3 spans 13 residues. Trimming removed 2 bases from V and 7 bases from J, with 7 bases in between.

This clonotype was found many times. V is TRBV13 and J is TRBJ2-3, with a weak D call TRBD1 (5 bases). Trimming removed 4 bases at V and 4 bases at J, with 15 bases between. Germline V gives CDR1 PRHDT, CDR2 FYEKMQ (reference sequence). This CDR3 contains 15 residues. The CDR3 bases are TGTGCCAGCAGCTCCCCCACGACAGACCCAGATACGCAGTATTTT. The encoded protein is CASSSPTTDPDTQYF. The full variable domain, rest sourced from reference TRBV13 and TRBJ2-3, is AAGVIQSPRHLIKEKRETATLKCYPIPRHDTVYWYQQGPGQDPQFLISFYEKMQSDKGSIPDRFSAQQFSDYHSELNMSSLELGDSALYFCASSSPTTDPDTQYFGPGTRLTVL.

In DNA, the CDR3 is TGTGCCAGCAGTTCCACCGGGAGCATGAACACTGAAGCTTTCTTT. Translating gives CASSSTGSMNTEAFF. The V gene is TRBV6-2 or TRBV6-3, the J gene TRBJ1-1; D call uncertain. The CDR3 is made up of 15 amino acids. The germline gives CDR1 MNHEY, CDR2 SVGEGT. With 4 bases removed from V and 0 bases from J, the gap between germline ends came to 12 bases.

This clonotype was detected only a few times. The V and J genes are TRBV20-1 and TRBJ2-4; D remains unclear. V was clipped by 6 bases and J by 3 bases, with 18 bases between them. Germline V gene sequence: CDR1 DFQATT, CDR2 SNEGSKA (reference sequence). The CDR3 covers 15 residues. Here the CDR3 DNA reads TGCAGTGCCCTAGGAGTGGAACCTCTCAAAAACATTCAGTACTTC. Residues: CSALGVEPLKNIQYF.

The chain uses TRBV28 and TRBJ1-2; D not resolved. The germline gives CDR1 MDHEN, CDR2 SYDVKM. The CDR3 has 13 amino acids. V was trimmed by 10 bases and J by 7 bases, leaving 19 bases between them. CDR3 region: CATDPGNLSGYTF. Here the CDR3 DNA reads TGTGCCACCGATCCCGGGAACCTTAGTGGCTACACCTTC.

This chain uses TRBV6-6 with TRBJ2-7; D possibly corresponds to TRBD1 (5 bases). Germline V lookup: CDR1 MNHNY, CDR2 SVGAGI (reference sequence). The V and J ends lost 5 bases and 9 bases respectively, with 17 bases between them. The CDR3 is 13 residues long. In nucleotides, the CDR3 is TGTGCCAGCAGTACCGACCGACAGACCGTGCAGTACTTC. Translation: CASSTDRQTVQYF.

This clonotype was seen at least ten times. DNA of the CDR3: TGTGCCAGCAGCCTCCACCCGTGGGGGCGCGGGTACGAGCAGTACTTC. Its protein product is CASSLHPWGRGYEQYF. The rearrangement uses TRBV14 and TRBJ2-7, with D perhaps TRBD1 (6 bases). Germline loops: CDR1 SGHDN, CDR2 FVKESK. This CDR3 is built from 16 residues. V was clipped by 4 bases and J by 4 bases, with 20 bases between them.

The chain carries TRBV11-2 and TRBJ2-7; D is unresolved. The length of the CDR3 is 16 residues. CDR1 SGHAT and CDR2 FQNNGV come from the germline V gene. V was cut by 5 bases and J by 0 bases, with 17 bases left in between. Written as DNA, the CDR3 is TGTGCCAGCAGCCTCTCTGGAACCTGGCCCTCCTACGAGCAGTACTTC. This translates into CASSLSGTWPSYEQYF.

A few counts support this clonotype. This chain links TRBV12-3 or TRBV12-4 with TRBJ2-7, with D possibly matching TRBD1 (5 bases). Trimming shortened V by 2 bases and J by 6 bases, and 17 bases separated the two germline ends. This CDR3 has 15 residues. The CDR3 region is CASSLMAGIMSEQYF. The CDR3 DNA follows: TGTGCCAGCAGTTTAATGGCAGGGATCATGTCCGAGCAGTACTTC.

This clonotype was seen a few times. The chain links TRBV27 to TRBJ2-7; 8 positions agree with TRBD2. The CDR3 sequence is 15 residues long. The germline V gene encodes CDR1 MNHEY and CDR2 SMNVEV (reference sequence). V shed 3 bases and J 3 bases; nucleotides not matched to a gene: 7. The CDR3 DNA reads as TGTGCCAGCAGTTTGGAGGCTAGCGGGTACTACGAGCAGTACTTC. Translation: CASSLEASGYYEQYF.

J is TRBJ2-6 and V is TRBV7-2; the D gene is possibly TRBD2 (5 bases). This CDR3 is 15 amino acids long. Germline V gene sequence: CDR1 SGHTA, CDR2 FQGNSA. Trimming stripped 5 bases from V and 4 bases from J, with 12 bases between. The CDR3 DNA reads TGTGCCAGCAGCCTGGATCCGGGGGGGGCCAACGTCCTGACTTTC. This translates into CASSLDPGGANVLTF.

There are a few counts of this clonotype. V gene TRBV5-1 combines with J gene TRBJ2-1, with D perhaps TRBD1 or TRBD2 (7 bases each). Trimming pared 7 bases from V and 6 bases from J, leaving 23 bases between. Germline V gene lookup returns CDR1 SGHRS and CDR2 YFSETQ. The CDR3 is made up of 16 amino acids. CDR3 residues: CASSQGSGLVSNEQFF. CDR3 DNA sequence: TGCGCCAGCTCACAGGGGTCAGGACTAGTCTCCAATGAGCAGTTCTTC.